Below are 3 T cell receptor beta chains sequenced from a single sample in a study of blood T cell repertoires in COVID-19. Libraries were prepared by immunoSEQ multiplex PCR; TCRdb keeps only in-frame clonotypes and omits some of them. The data hold about 63,000 clones, with more than 80% observed a single time. Sequenced material: PBMCs or T cells enriched from blood (not recorded which). All receptors derive from a woman in her thirties or forties with acute COVID-19.

This chain uses TRBV28 with TRBJ2-3, with 7 bases matching TRBD2. This CDR3 contains 16 residues. Germline values: CDR1 MDHEN, CDR2 SYDVKM. The V gene end was trimmed by 9 bases and the J gene end by 0 bases; junction bases not matched to a gene: 12. The CDR3 DNA follows: TGTGCCAGTGATTTGGCTAGCGGCGAGAGCACAGATACGCAGTATTTT. It is translated as CASDLASGESTDTQYF.

The chain is built from TRBV2 and TRBJ1-4; D gene unclear. Germline CDR1 reads SNHLY; CDR2 reads FYNNEI. Trimming took off 8 bases at V and 4 bases at J, with 11 bases between the two ends. The CDR3 is made up of 13 amino acids. The CDR3 loop reads CASSRENNEKLFF. Here the CDR3 DNA reads TGTGCCAGCTCTCGAGAAAATAATGAAAAACTGTTTTTT.

The V gene is TRBV9, the J gene TRBJ2-7; no firm D call. The germline V and J ends were trimmed by 4 bases and 2 bases, with 16 bases remaining between them. Germline V gene data show CDR1 as SGDLS and CDR2 as YYNGEE. The CDR3 consists of 15 residues. The CDR3 protein is CASSPRGERPYEQYF. CDR3 sequence (DNA): TGTGCCAGCAGCCCCCGTGGTGAGAGGCCCTACGAGCAGTACTTC.